This T cell receptor beta chain was captured in a study of memory CD4+ T cells and cytomegalovirus serostatus. Overall study: Of the healthy Belgian adults, fewer than 10 were CMV seropositive and 20 to 25 seronegative. Study-level points and caveats: The CMV-associated TCR signature appears largely within the CD4+ memory repertoire.

This clone came up a few times. What it binds is not known. This CDR3 comprises 16 residues. Germline assignment: CDR1 SNHLY and CDR2 FYNNEI. V was pared by 7 bases and J by 5 bases, with 18 bases between. In the source study's methods: Out-of-frame sequences were removed, leaving some 2 million distinct TCRbeta sequences. Clones were read by immunoSEQ multiplex PCR, and TCRdb kept only the in-frame ones, dropping some. V, J and clone size derive from that table, while D and trimming were established from the DNA sequence. The sample shows tens of thousands of clones, around 80% of them seen only once. Single viable CD3+CD4+CD8-CD45RO+ cells were sorted as the memory CD4+ T cells. Donors' CMV status reflects serum IgG against pp150, pp28, p38, p52.

Sequencing input: memory CD4+ T cells from blood. The source of this sequence is an adult in good health and CMV-seronegative. V usage is TRBV2 and J usage is TRBJ1-6; perhaps TRBD1 as D (6 bases). This CDR3 is CASNLRGGRDNSPLHF. The CDR3 nucleotides read TGTGCCAGCAACCTCCGAGGGGGACGGGATAATTCACCCCTCCACTTT.